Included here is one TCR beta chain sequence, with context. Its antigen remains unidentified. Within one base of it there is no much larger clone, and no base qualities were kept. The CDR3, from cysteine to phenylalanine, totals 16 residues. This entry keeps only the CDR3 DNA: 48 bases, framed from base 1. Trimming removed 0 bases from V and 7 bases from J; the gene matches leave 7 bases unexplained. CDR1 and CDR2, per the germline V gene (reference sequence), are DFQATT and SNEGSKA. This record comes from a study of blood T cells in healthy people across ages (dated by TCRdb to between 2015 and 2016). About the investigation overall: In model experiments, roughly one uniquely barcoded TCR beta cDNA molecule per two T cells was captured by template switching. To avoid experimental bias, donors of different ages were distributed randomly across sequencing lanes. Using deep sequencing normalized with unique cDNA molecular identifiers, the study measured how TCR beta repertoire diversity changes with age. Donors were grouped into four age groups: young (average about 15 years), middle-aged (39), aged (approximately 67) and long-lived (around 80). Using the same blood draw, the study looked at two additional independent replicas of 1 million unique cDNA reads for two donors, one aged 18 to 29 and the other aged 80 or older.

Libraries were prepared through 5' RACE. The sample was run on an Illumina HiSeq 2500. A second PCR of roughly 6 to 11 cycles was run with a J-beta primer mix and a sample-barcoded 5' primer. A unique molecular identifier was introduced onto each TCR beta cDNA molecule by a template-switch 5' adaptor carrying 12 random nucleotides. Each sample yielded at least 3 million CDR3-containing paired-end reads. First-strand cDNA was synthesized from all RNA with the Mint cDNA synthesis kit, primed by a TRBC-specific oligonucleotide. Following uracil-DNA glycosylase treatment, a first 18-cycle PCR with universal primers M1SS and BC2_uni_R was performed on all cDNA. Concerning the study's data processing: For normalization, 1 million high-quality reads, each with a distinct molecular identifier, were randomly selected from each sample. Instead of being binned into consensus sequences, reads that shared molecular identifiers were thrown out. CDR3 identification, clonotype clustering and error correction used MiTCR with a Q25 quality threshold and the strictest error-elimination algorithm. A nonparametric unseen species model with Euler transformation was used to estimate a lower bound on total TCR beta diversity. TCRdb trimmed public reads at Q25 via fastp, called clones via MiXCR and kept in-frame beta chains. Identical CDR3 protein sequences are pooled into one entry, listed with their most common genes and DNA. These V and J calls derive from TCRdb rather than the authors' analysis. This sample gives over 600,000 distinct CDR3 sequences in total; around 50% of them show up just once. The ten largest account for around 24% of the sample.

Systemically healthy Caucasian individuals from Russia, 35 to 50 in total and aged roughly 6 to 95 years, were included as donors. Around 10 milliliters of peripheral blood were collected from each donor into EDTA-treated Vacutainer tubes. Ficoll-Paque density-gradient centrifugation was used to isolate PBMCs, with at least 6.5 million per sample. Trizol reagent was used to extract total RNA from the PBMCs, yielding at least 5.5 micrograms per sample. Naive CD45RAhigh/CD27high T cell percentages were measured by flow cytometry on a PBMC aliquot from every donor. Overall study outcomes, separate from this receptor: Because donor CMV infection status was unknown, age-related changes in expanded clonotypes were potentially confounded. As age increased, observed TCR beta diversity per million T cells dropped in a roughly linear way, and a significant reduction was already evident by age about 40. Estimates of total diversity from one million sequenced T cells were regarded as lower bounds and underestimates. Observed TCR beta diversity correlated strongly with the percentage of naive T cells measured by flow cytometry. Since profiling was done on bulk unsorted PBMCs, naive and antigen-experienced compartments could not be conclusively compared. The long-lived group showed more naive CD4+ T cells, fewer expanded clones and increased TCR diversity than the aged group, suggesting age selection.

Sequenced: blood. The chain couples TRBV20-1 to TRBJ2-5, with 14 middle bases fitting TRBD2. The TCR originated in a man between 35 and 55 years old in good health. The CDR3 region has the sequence CSARESGTSGRGTQYF. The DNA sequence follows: TGCAGTGCTAGAGAATCGGGGACTAGCGGGAGAGGGACCCAGTACTTC.